The rows below give T cell receptor beta chains drawn from one sample of a study of blood T cell repertoires in COVID-19. Using immunoSEQ multiplex PCR, the repertoire was profiled, and TCRdb retains in-frame clones only, with some absent. The repertoire holds about 160,000 clones, about 81% seen once, with approximately 10% in the top ten. Sequenced sample: peripheral blood. These TCRs come from a man in his sixties with active or convalescent COVID-19. CDR3s include the opening cysteine and the closing phenylalanine or tryptophan. The D gene is left open where the match is weak. The size entry is marked missing in some rows and otherwise reads once, few, many or a size class.

j_call d_call v_call clone_size cdr3_aa cdr3_nt
TRBJ2-1 TRBD2 TRBV28 - CASSPPTAGGNEQFF TGTGCCAGCAGTCCGCCGACGGCGGGAGGCAATGAGCAGTTCTTC
TRBJ2-3 TRBD2 TRBV5-4 few CASSGGGGGATQYF TGTGCCAGCAGTGGAGGCGGGGGGGGTGCTACGCAGTATTTT
TRBJ1-6 - TRBV19 - CASSPGQSYNSPLHF TGTGCCAGTAGCCCCGGACAGTCCTATAATTCACCCCTCCACTTT
TRBJ1-1 - TRBV4-2 many CASSYRERAFF TGTGCCAGCAGCTACAGGGAACGGGCTTTCTTT
TRBJ1-1 TRBD1 TRBV10-3 - CATEAGRGRGTEAFF TGTGCCACCGAAGCAGGCAGGGGGCGAGGCACTGAAGCTTTCTTT
TRBJ2-7 - TRBV28 - CASSQAGTKAYEQYF TGTGCCAGCAGCCAAGCCGGGACAAAAGCCTACGAGCAGTACTTC
TRBJ2-7 TRBD1 TRBV5-1 few CASSLSTGGIYEQYF TGCGCCAGCAGCTTGAGTACAGGGGGAATCTACGAGCAGTACTTC
TRBJ2-5 - TRBV7-2 few CASSLGLQETQYF TGTGCCAGCAGCTTAGGTCTGCAAGAGACCCAGTACTTC
TRBJ1-6 - TRBV6-6 - CASTPQGPLGSPLHF TGTGCCAGCACCCCACAGGGTCCTTTGGGTTCACCCCTCCACTTT
TRBJ2-1 - TRBV13 few CASSSVLRAYNEQFF TGTGCCAGCAGCTCAGTTTTGCGGGCCTACAATGAGCAGTTCTTC
TRBJ2-2 - TRBV19 - CASSSLGGGTGELFF TGTGCCAGTAGTAGCCTGGGAGGCGGCACCGGGGAGCTGTTTTTT
TRBJ2-7 - TRBV12-3/TRBV12-4 - CASSLGAGAYF TGTGCCAGCAGTTTAGGGGCAGGGGCGTACTTC
TRBJ2-5 TRBD1 TRBV14 - CASSRTGDGETQYF TGTGCCAGCAGTCGGACAGGGGATGGTGAGACCCAGTACTTC
TRBJ1-2 - TRBV6-5 - CASRVANYGYTF TGTGCCAGCCGCGTCGCTAACTATGGCTACACCTTC
TRBJ1-2 TRBD1 TRBV2 - CASSPDRGTGYTF TGTGCCAGCAGTCCGGACAGGGGGACTGGCTACACCTTC
TRBJ2-7 TRBD1 TRBV6-5 - CASSRQGYEQYF TGTGCCAGCAGCCGACAGGGCTACGAGCAGTACTTC
TRBJ1-3 - TRBV5-5 few CASSDYRARTGNTIYF TGTGCCAGCAGCGATTACAGGGCGAGGACTGGAAACACCATATATTTT
TRBJ2-5 TRBD2 TRBV4-2 many CASSQGLAASQETQYF TGTGCCAGCAGCCAAGGACTAGCCGCCAGCCAAGAGACCCAGTACTTC
TRBJ2-7 TRBD2 TRBV28 - CASSTEGLERRIEQYF TGTGCCAGCAGTACAGAGGGACTAGAGAGGAGGATAGAGCAGTACTTC
TRBJ2-2 TRBD2 TRBV6-5 - CASSSGLAGPGELFF TGTGCCAGCAGCAGCGGACTAGCGGGACCCGGGGAGCTGTTTTTT
TRBJ2-1 - TRBV7-8 - CASSALGSSYNEQFF TGTGCCAGCAGCGCCCTTGGGAGCTCCTACAATGAGCAGTTCTTC
TRBJ2-5 TRBD1 TRBV5-1 few CASSPRTGAGETQYF TGCGCCAGCAGCCCCCGGACAGGGGCCGGGGAGACCCAGTACTTC
TRBJ1-3 TRBD1 TRBV5-4 - CASSAGGSTGTGGNTIYF TGTGCCAGCAGCGCGGGGGGGTCAACCGGGACAGGTGGAAACACCATATATTTT
TRBJ1-4 TRBD1 TRBV7-2 - CASAGGQARGNEKLFF TGTGCCAGCGCCGGAGGACAGGCGAGGGGGAATGAAAAACTGTTTTTT
TRBJ1-1 TRBD1 TRBV2 few CASSVTGMNTEAFF TGTGCCAGCAGTGTGACAGGGATGAACACTGAAGCTTTCTTT
TRBJ1-1 - TRBV2 - CASILKNTEAFF TGTGCCAGCATCCTAAAGAACACTGAAGCTTTCTTT
TRBJ1-2 TRBD1 TRBV5-1 once CASSFNAGTGYGYTF TGCGCCAGCAGCTTCAATGCCGGGACAGGCTATGGCTACACCTTC
TRBJ2-2 TRBD2 TRBV5-1 - CASSLLAGKNTGELFF TGCGCCAGCAGCTTACTAGCGGGCAAAAACACCGGGGAGCTGTTTTTT
TRBJ2-1 TRBD2 TRBV11-1 - CASSYTGTSGRAGFF TGTGCCAGCAGCTATACCGGGACTAGCGGGAGGGCCGGGTTCTTC
TRBJ2-7 - TRBV5-4 few CASSFVGGTYEQYF TGTGCCAGCAGCTTTGTTGGCGGTACCTACGAGCAGTACTTC
TRBJ2-5 TRBD2 TRBV18 - CASSPAGGLKETQYF TGTGCCAGCTCACCAGCGGGAGGGCTAAAAGAGACCCAGTACTTC
TRBJ1-1 TRBD1 TRBV11-2 - CASSLWRTGGVDTEAFF TGTGCCAGCAGCTTATGGCGGACAGGGGGCGTTGACACTGAAGCTTTCTTT
TRBJ2-1 - TRBV24-1 - CATSDSADFYNEQFF TGTGCCACCAGTGATTCGGCGGACTTCTACAATGAGCAGTTCTTC
TRBJ1-1 - TRBV20-1 - CSASGRGRGDTEAFF TGCAGTGCTAGTGGGAGGGGACGAGGGGACACTGAAGCTTTCTTT
TRBJ1-4 - TRBV9 - CASSVNQGINEKLFF TGTGCCAGCAGCGTAAACCAGGGTATTAATGAAAAACTGTTTTTT
TRBJ2-1 TRBD1 TRBV2 - CASSGTGAYNEQFF TGTGCCAGCAGCGGGACAGGAGCCTACAATGAGCAGTTCTTC
TRBJ2-1 TRBD2 TRBV29-1 once CSVERGSGGNEQFF TGCAGCGTTGAACGTGGGAGCGGGGGCAATGAGCAGTTCTTC
TRBJ2-3 TRBD1 TRBV10-3 - CAIRGTGSTDTQYF TGTGCCATCAGAGGGACAGGGAGCACAGATACGCAGTATTTT
TRBJ1-1 TRBD1 TRBV5-1 few CASSLAGTGARNTEAFF TGCGCCAGCAGCTTGGCCGGGACAGGGGCCAGGAACACTGAAGCTTTCTTT
TRBJ1-1 TRBD1 TRBV5-6 - CASSPFGQGGAEAFF TGTGCCAGCAGCCCCTTCGGACAGGGCGGGGCTGAAGCTTTCTTT
TRBJ2-2 - TRBV25-1 once CASSESGRTGELFF TGTGCCAGCAGTGAATCGGGGAGAACCGGGGAGCTGTTTTTT
TRBJ1-1 - TRBV2 - CASSVWEGPMNTEAFF TGTGCCAGCAGTGTTTGGGAGGGACCTATGAACACTGAAGCTTTCTTT
TRBJ1-5 - TRBV6-6 - CASSYRGGDQPQHF TGTGCCAGCAGTTACAGGGGCGGGGATCAGCCCCAGCATTTT
TRBJ1-6 - TRBV3-1/TRBV3-2 - CASRPTGSYNSPLHF TGTGCCAGCAGACCGACAGGTTCCTATAATTCACCCCTCCACTTT
TRBJ1-1 - TRBV19 - CASSIAGFGTEAFF TGTGCCAGTAGTATAGCCGGTTTTGGTACTGAAGCTTTCTTT
TRBJ2-7 - TRBV3-1/TRBV3-2 - CASSQGVYSGWNYEQYF TGTGCCAGCAGCCAAGGTGTATATAGCGGATGGAACTACGAGCAGTACTTC
TRBJ2-3 - TRBV21-1 - CASSNNPDTQYF TGTGCCAGCAGCAATAATCCAGATACGCAGTATTTT
TRBJ1-5 TRBD1 TRBV5-1 - CASSPETGNQPQHF TGCGCCAGCAGCCCAGAGACAGGGAATCAGCCCCAGCATTTT
TRBJ1-2 - TRBV12-3/TRBV12-4 - CASSTMGGGGYTF TGTGCCAGCAGCACCATGGGGGGAGGAGGCTACACCTTC
TRBJ2-5 - TRBV7-2 few CASSLEQGRQAYKETQYF TGTGCCAGCAGCTTAGAGCAGGGGCGCCAAGCTTATAAAGAGACCCAGTACTTC
TRBJ2-6 - TRBV5-6 few CASSRARGFLGSGANVLTF TGTGCCAGCAGCCGGGCTAGGGGCTTCTTGGGCTCTGGGGCCAACGTCCTGACTTTC
TRBJ2-2 TRBD2 TRBV4-1 - CASSRGTSLAGELFF TGCGCCAGCAGCCGAGGGACTAGCCTGGCCGGGGAGCTGTTTTTT
TRBJ2-1 - TRBV20-1 - CSARDLTGQFF TGCAGTGCTAGAGATTTAACTGGGCAGTTCTTC
TRBJ1-2 TRBD1 TRBV5-4 - CASSSRSRGPLYGYTF TGTGCCAGCAGCTCCCGTAGTAGGGGGCCCCTCTATGGCTACACCTTC
TRBJ1-6 - TRBV13 - CASSFSGVSYNSPLHF TGTGCCAGCAGCTTTTCGGGTGTCTCCTATAATTCACCCCTCCACTTT
TRBJ1-1 - TRBV18 - CASSPPQNTEAFF TGTGCCAGCTCACCGCCACAGAACACTGAAGCTTTCTTT
TRBJ2-1 - TRBV5-1 - CASSLEATKYNEQFF TGCGCCAGCAGCTTGGAAGCGACGAAGTACAATGAGCAGTTCTTC
TRBJ2-3 TRBD1 TRBV9 - CASSVPWGQHTDTQYF TGTGCCAGCAGCGTCCCCTGGGGACAGCACACAGATACGCAGTATTTT